The 14 T cell receptor beta chains listed next were all sequenced from one sample in a study of T-cell memory formation after mild COVID-19. Via MiXCR, TCRdb re-called the 5' RACE reads, giving one row per CDR3 protein. The sample consists of tens of thousands of distinct CDR3 sequences, about an eighth of them appearing once. The sequenced sample was PBMCs or a T cell subset sorted from them (not recorded which). These TCRs come from an adult woman who had mild COVID-19 (a few samples of this study predate the infection). Cell type and time point are not known.

This rearrangement joins TRBV15 to TRBJ2-1; 10 positions match TRBD2. V trimming: 5 bases; J trimming: 3 bases; junction bases outside the gene matches: 4. The CDR3 has 15 residues. Per germline, CDR1 LNHNV and CDR2 YYDKDF (reference sequence). DNA for the CDR3: TGTGCCACCAGCCCTAGCGGGGGCGTCTACAATGAGCAGTTCTTC. Protein: CATSPSGGVYNEQFF.

J is TRBJ2-7 and V is TRBV27, with 11 bases lining up with TRBD2. This CDR3 comprises 15 residues. Germline CDR1 reads MNHEY; CDR2 reads SMNVEV (reference sequence). Trimming at V came to 5 bases and at J to 2 bases, leaving 5 bases not matched to a gene. The CDR3 sequence: CASSAGLAETYEQYF. DNA of the CDR3: TGTGCCAGCAGTGCGGGACTAGCGGAAACCTACGAGCAGTACTTC.

This clonotype was picked up a small number of times. The chain employs TRBV13 and TRBJ2-2; tentatively, D is TRBD1 or TRBD2 (5 bases each). Trimming cost V 4 bases and J 2 bases, with 11 bases left between them. Germline-derived CDR1 and CDR2 are PRHDT and FYEKMQ (reference sequence). The CDR3 has 15 residues. The CDR3 loop reads CASSYGDVNTGELFF. CDR3 coding DNA: TGTGCCAGCAGCTACGGGGACGTAAACACCGGGGAGCTGTTTTTT.

The chain carries TRBV5-1 and TRBJ2-5, with no clear D. The V gene's germline CDR1 is SGHRS and CDR2 YFSETQ. This CDR3 is built from 15 residues. Trimming cost V 0 bases and J 2 bases, with 11 bases left between them. The CDR3 region is CASSLDGSWQETQYF. CDR3 coding DNA: TGCGCCAGCAGCTTGGATGGCAGCTGGCAAGAGACCCAGTACTTC.

This clonotype was seen a handful of times. The V gene is TRBV6-6, the J gene TRBJ1-1, with 7 bases lining up with TRBD1. Germline trimming cut 6 bases from V and 3 bases from J; bases unmatched to any gene: 10. This CDR3 contains 15 residues. CDR1 and CDR2 (germline): MNHNY, SVGAGI (reference sequence). CDR3 residues: CASRQSGTADTEAFF. Written as DNA, the CDR3 is TGTGCCAGCAGGCAATCCGGGACAGCGGACACTGAAGCTTTCTTT.

This clonotype was recorded many times. The V and J genes are TRBV7-9 and TRBJ2-5, with unresolved D. From germline, CDR1 is SEHNR and CDR2 FQNEAQ (reference sequence). Deletions cut 2 bases from V and 0 bases from J, with 13 bases between. The CDR3 covers 16 residues. This chain's CDR3 is CASSLRGLGYQETQYF. In DNA, the CDR3 is TGTGCCAGCAGCTTAAGAGGATTGGGGTACCAAGAGACCCAGTACTTC.

The genes are TRBV6-5 and TRBJ2-7, with 7 bases matching TRBD1. After removal of 2 bases from V and 5 bases from J, the junction contained 15 bases not matched to a gene. The CDR3 extends over 17 amino acids. From germline, CDR1 is MNHEY and CDR2 SVGAGI. The CDR3 sequence: CASSYRVNRGRKNEQYF. The CDR3 DNA reads TGTGCCAGCAGTTACCGAGTCAACAGGGGAAGGAAAAACGAGCAGTACTTC.

V and J are TRBV24-1 and TRBJ2-1, with a possible D match to TRBD1 (6 bases). The V gene's germline CDR1 is KGHDR and CDR2 SFDVKD. V shed 3 bases and J shed 9 bases, with 11 bases lying between them. The CDR3 extends over 13 amino acids. The CDR3 loop is CATSDQNRVEQFF. In nucleotides, the CDR3 is TGTGCCACCAGTGATCAAAACAGGGTTGAGCAGTTCTTC.

This clonotype occurred a few times. The rearrangement links TRBV12-3 or TRBV12-4 to TRBJ1-5; no reliable D call. The CDR3 is made up of 13 amino acids. Trimming pared 6 bases from V and 4 bases from J, leaving 10 bases between. DNA for the CDR3: TGTGCCAGCAGCAATTCGGGGAATCAGCCCCAGCATTTT. It specifies CASSNSGNQPQHF.

This clonotype was seen a few times. The chain employs TRBV30 and TRBJ1-5; D is ambiguous. The CDR3 loop spans 13 amino acids. The V and J ends lost 0 bases and 0 bases respectively, with 3 bases between them. Germline CDR1 is GTSNPN and CDR2 is SVGIG (reference sequence). The CDR3 nucleotides read TGTGCCTGGAGTGTTGGTAGCAATCAGCCCCAGCATTTT. Its protein product is CAWSVGSNQPQHF.

This clonotype has at least ten counts. V and J are TRBV6-5 and TRBJ1-2, with a tentative D call TRBD1 (5 bases). The CDR3 spans 13 residues. V was shortened by 7 bases and J by 4 bases, with 13 bases between the two germline ends. Germline V gene lookup returns CDR1 MNHEY and CDR2 SVGAGI. The CDR3 reads CASTRDPFYGYTF. In nucleotides, the CDR3 is TGTGCCAGCACCAGGGATCCCTTCTATGGCTACACCTTC.

This clonotype was counted only a few times. The chain has TRBV6-5 and TRBJ2-3; D unclear. In germline, CDR1 is MNHEY, CDR2 SVGAGI. V lost 2 bases and J 2 bases, leaving 8 bases between the germline ends. The CDR3 sequence is 14 residues long. The CDR3 DNA sequence: TGTGCCAGCAGTTACGGGGTGGACACAGATACGCAGTATTTT. Its translation: CASSYGVDTDTQYF.

This clonotype was counted only a few times. V gene TRBV10-3 combines with J gene TRBJ2-5; D ambiguous. The CDR3 extends over 15 amino acids. Germline lookup yields CDR1 ENHRY and CDR2 SYGVKD. With 5 bases removed from V and 0 bases from J, the gap between germline ends came to 13 bases. The CDR3 region is CAISSLAADQETQYF. The CDR3 bases are TGTGCCATCAGTAGCCTTGCGGCGGACCAAGAGACCCAGTACTTC.

V and J are TRBV2 and TRBJ1-5; D unclear. The germline gives CDR1 SNHLY, CDR2 FYNNEI. The CDR3 covers 14 residues. V lost 1 base and J 7 bases, leaving 11 bases between the germline ends. The CDR3 reads CASSEVGSAQPQHF. CDR3 bases: TGTGCCAGCAGTGAAGTTGGGTCAGCACAGCCCCAGCATTTT. The full variable domain, completed using reference TRBV2 and TRBJ1-5, is EPEVTQTPSHQVTQMGQEVILRCVPISNHLYFYWYRQILGQKVEFLVSFYNNEISEKSEIFDDQFSVERPDGSNFTLKIRSTKLEDSAMYFCASSEVGSAQPQHFGDGTRLSIL.